Below are 2 T cell receptor beta chains sequenced from a single sample in a study of T cell responses to AZD1222 COVID-19 vaccine. Produced via immunoSEQ multiplex PCR; TCRdb's table is partial and in-frame only. The sample consists of 120,000 or so clones, more than 70% of them appearing once. The material sequenced was peripheral blood, taken on day 0 of AZD1222 vaccination. These receptors originate from an adult in good health.

This chain joins TRBV28 and TRBJ1-1, with a tentative D call TRBD1 (5 bases). The CDR3 extends over 14 amino acids. Germline loops: CDR1 MDHEN, CDR2 SYDVKM. The V and J ends lost 3 bases and 5 bases respectively, with 13 bases between them. DNA for the CDR3: TGTGCCAGCAGTTTCGTCAGGGATCGTACTGAAGCTTTCTTT. It translates to CASSFVRDRTEAFF.

The J gene is TRBJ2-5, the V gene TRBV7-8; tentatively, D is TRBD1 (6 bases). This CDR3 has 15 amino acids. Germline CDR1 and CDR2: SGHVS and FQNEAQ. Between the trimmed V and J ends, which lost 1 base and 2 bases, there was a span of 11 bases. The CDR3 region has the DNA TGTGCCAGCAGCTTAGGGACAGTGTTGCAAGAGACCCAGTACTTC. Residues: CASSLGTVLQETQYF.